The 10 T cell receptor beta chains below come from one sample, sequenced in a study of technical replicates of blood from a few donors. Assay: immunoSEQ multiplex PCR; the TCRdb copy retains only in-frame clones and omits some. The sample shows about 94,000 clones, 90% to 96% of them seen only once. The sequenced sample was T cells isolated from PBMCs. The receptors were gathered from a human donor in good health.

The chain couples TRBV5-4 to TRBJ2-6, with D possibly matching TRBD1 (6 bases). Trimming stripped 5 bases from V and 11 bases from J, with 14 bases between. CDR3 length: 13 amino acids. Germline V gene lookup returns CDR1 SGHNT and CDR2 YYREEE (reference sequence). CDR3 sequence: CASSQTGSDVLTF. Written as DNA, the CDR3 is TGTGCCAGCAGTCAAACAGGGTCCGACGTCCTGACTTTC.

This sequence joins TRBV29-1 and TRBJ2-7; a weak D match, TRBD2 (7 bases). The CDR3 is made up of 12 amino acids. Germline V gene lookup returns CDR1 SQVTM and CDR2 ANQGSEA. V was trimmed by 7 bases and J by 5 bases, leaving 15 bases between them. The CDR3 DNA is TGCAGCGCCGGCCGGGGGGCGGACGAGCAGTACTTC. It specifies CSAGRGADEQYF.

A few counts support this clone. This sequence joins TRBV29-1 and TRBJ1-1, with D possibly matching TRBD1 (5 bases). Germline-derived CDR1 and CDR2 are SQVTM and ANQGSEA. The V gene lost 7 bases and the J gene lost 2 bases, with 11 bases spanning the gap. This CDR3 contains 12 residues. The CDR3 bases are TGCAGCGGGGGAAGGGGCAACACTGAAGCTTTCTTT. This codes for CSGGRGNTEAFF.

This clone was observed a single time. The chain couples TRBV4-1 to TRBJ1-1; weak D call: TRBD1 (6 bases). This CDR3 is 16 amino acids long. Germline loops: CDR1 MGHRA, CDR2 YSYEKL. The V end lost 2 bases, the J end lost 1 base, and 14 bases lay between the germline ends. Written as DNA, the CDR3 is TGCGCCAGCAGCCAACCTTACAGGGATGCGAACACTGAAGCTTTCTTT. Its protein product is CASSQPYRDANTEAFF.

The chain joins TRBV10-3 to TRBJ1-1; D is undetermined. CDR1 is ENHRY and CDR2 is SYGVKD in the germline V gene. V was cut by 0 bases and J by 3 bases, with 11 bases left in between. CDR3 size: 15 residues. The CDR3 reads CAISESTPEYTEAFF. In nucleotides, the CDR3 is TGTGCCATCAGTGAGTCTACCCCGGAGTACACTGAAGCTTTCTTT.

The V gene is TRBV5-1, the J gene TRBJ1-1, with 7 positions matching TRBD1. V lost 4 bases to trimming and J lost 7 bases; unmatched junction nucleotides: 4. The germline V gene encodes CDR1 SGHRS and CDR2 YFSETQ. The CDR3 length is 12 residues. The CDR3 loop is CASSLGTDEAFF. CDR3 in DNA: TGCGCCAGCAGCCTGGGGACAGATGAAGCTTTCTTT.

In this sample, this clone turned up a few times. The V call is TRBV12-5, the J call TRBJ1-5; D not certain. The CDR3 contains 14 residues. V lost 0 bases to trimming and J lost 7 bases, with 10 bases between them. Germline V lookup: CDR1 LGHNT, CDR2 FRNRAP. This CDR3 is CASGLVPRGQPQHF. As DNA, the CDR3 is TGTGCTAGTGGTTTGGTACCTCGCGGGCAGCCCCAGCATTTT.

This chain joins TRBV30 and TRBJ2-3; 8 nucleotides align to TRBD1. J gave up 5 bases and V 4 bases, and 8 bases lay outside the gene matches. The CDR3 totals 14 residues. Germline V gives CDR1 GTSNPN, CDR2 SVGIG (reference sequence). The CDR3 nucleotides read TGTGCCTGGAACCGACAGGGGTTGGAAGATACGCAGTATTTT. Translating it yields CAWNRQGLEDTQYF.

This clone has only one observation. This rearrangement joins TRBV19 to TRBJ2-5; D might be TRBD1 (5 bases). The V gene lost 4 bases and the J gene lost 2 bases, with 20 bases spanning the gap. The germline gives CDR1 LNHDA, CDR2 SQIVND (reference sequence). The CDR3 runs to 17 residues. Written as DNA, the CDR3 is TGTGCCAGTAGTAACTGGGCCGGCAGGGATAATCAAGAGACCCAGTACTTC. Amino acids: CASSNWAGRDNQETQYF. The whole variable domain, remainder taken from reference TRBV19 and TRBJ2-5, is DGGITQSPKYLFRKEGQNVTLSCEQNLNHDAMYWYRQDPGQGLRLIYYSQIVNDFQKGDIAEGYSVSREKKESFPLTVTSAQKNPTAFYLCASSNWAGRDNQETQYFGPGTRLLVL.

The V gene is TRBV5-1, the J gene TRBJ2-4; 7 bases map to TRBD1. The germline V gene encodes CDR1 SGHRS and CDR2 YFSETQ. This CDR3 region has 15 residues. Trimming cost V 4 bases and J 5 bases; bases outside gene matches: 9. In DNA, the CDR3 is TGCGCCAGCAGCCCAGGGGGATTCGAGCAAAACATTCAGTACTTC. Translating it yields CASSPGGFEQNIQYF.